A single TCR beta chain is shown here with its context. Antigen unknown. Patients had received no treatment of any kind before thyroid surgery. This specimen comes from a study of metastatic and nonmetastatic thyroid tumors. Study-wide background: Repertoire data that came from the blood and tumor or nodule tissue of malignant and benign thyroid patients were compared.

From the PCR reads, TCRdb re-called clones with MiXCR. The sample contains some 16,000 clones, under 25% of which appear only once. CDR3 size: 14 residues. From germline, CDR1 is KGHDR and CDR2 SFDVKD. Trimming shortened V by 4 bases and J by 8 bases, and 15 bases separated the two germline ends. Study outcomes and limitations: Across blood and tumor, TCR beta diversity in malignant thyroid tumors was reportedly significantly higher than in benign nodules.

V usage is TRBV24-1 and J usage is TRBJ2-3; TRBD2 is a possible D gene (6 bases). This clonotype originated in a female donor with papillary thyroid cancer or a benign thyroid nodule (not recorded which). Some clones in this sample may be carry-over from other donors' samples. The sequencing input was tumor tissue. CDR3 DNA sequence: TGTGCCACCAGTGACCCCGTTGTGGGGGGTACGCAGTATTTT. Protein: CATSDPVVGGTQYF.